The entry that follows covers one T cell receptor beta chain sequence. CDR1 and CDR2 from the germline V gene are LGHDT and YNNKEL (reference sequence). This CDR3 has 12 amino acids. The germline V and J ends were trimmed by 8 bases and 4 bases, with 11 bases remaining between them. As originally analysed: Reference gene primer amplification gave estimated nucleated cell counts. Method: immunoSEQ multiplex PCR; TCRdb's copy keeps in-frame clones and lacks some. V, J and clone size derive from that table, while D and trimming were established from the DNA sequence. The sample consists of about 58,000 clones, roughly 84% of them appearing once. These data are taken from a study of blood T cell repertoires in COVID-19. About the research overall: Acute and convalescent COVID-19 samples came from the United States, Italy and Spain. T cells, B-cell-depleted T cells, or PBMCs provided the cDNA or gDNA that served as material.

Enrollment of patients from Seattle took place during active infection, with longitudinal follow-up. This clonotype was obtained from an elderly man with COVID-19, enrolled during active disease. The chain is built from TRBV3-1 (or the pseudogene TRBV3-2) and TRBJ1-1; D perhaps matches TRBD1 (5 bases). Specimen: peripheral blood. The chain's CDR3 is CASRTGSTEAFF. The CDR3, as DNA: TGTGCCAGCCGCACAGGCTCCACTGAAGCTTTCTTT.